This TCR beta chain is from a study of human T cells and chemical hapten exposure (dated by TCRdb to about 2021). Regarding the research as a whole: Libraries were pooled for sequencing, and per-sample TCR yields varied mainly because of small differences in library volumes within the pool. This study followed changes in the peripheral blood TCR repertoire in vivo during primary and secondary sensitization of alopecia patients to the hapten diphenylcyclopropenone (DPC). General study outcomes and caveats: DPC sensitization did not change how many TCRs were above 1 in 1000 frequency, and no evidence was found of alterations in global repertoire structure. Repeated subsampling changed both the strength of the expansion versus patch-test correlation and the threshold at which that correlation became significant.

During library preparation, unique molecular identifiers were attached to individual cDNA molecules so that TCRs could be counted in a quantitative, reproducible way. Each blood RNA sample was used to sequence both TCR alpha and TCR beta chains. Processing in the source paper ran as follows. A median of roughly 99,000 TCRs per sample was observed, with a range of 23,224 to 690,600. V, J and CDR3 annotation of the TCR reads was performed with the Decombinator software suite. To make PS versus PT1 abundance plots, every sample was subsampled to the same number of TCRs (28,000). TCRs were defined as expanded if absent before sensitization and observed at least eight times at the 2-week time point. The public reads were reprocessed in TCRdb via fastp at Q25 and MiXCR, keeping in-frame beta chains. A single entry per CDR3 protein holds the most common genes and DNA from its merged rows. TCRdb's processing, not the authors' own work, is the source of the V and J calls. The sample profile shows 100,000 to 150,000 distinct CDR3 sequences; 8% to 9.5% of them were found once. The ten largest clones take up 1.1% to 1.5% of the sample.

Unfractionated whole blood was collected in Tempus Blood RNA tubes, and total RNA was extracted from that blood. About 5 healthy volunteers acted as controls for TCR sequencing and had blood drawn at day 0, 2 weeks and 6 weeks. The CDR1 and CDR2 encoded by the germline V gene (reference sequence) are MNHEY and SMNVEV. V gives up 0 bases and J gives up 5 bases, and the segment between their germline ends measures 13 bases. Including the terminal cysteine and phenylalanine, the CDR3 comprises 15 residues. The kept DNA is CDR3 alone, 45 bases in frame from the first base. This clonotype was counted many times. The antigen it recognizes is unknown. Base-call qualities are not available, and no considerably larger clone is one nucleotide away.

Sequenced material: whole blood. The chain is assembled from TRBV27 and TRBJ2-5, and perhaps TRBD1 as D gene, on 6 matching bases. The source of this sequence is a human donor in good health. Some clones in this sample may be carry-over from other donors' samples. Donor details come from another sample of the same person, matched by shared clones. CDR3 region: CASSLSAGTGETQYF. The DNA is TGTGCCAGCAGTTTATCGGCCGGAACAGGGGAGACCCAGTACTTC.